Below are 13 T cell receptor beta chains sequenced from a single sample in a study of blood T cell dynamics during melanoma immunotherapy. Using immunoSEQ multiplex PCR, the repertoire was profiled, and TCRdb retains in-frame clones only, with some absent. This sample yields approximately 29,000 clones, of which around 80% are seen a single time; 10% to 13% belongs to the top ten. The time point here: week 3, after first cycle of checkpoint inhibitor. The source material was blood, sampled from a patient treated with checkpoint blockade. The receptors derive from a human donor with melanoma.

This clone appeared a few times. The V gene is TRBV19, the J gene TRBJ1-2; D remains ambiguous. The CDR3 sequence is 11 residues long. In germline, CDR1 is LNHDA, CDR2 SQIVND (reference sequence). Trimming pared 5 bases from V and 4 bases from J, leaving 5 bases between. DNA for the CDR3: TGTGCCAGTAGTCGTGGCTATGGCTACACCTTC. Amino acids: CASSRGYGYTF.

This clone was picked up one time. The chain employs TRBV6-1 and TRBJ2-7; 7 bases fit TRBD2. This CDR3 spans 14 amino acids. Trimming cost V 1 base and J 4 bases; bases outside gene matches: 4. Germline V gene sequence: CDR1 MNHNS, CDR2 SASEGT. CDR3 nucleotide sequence: TGTGCCAGCAGTGAAGAAACACTAGCGTACGAGCAGTACTTC. Protein: CASSEETLAYEQYF.

This chain joins TRBV27 and TRBJ1-4; the match to TRBD1 covers 7 bases. The CDR3 has 15 residues. Germline CDR1 is MNHEY and CDR2 is SMNVEV (reference sequence). V lost 6 bases and J lost 4; bases outside the gene matches: 8. The CDR3 here is CASRETGLDNEKLFF. CDR3 sequence (DNA): TGTGCCAGCAGAGAGACAGGGCTGGATAATGAAAAACTGTTTTTT.

By sample share, this clone is medium-sized. DNA for the CDR3: TGTGCCAGTAGTGTTCGGGGGGCGAGGACTGAAGCTTTCTTT. As protein: CASSVRGARTEAFF. The chain couples TRBV19 to TRBJ1-1, with D perhaps TRBD1 (6 bases). Trimming pared 5 bases from V and 5 bases from J, leaving 15 bases between. The CDR3 runs 14 residues. Germline CDR1 LNHDA, CDR2 SQIVND (reference sequence).

The chain recombines TRBV7-9 with TRBJ1-2, with D possibly matching TRBD1 (6 bases). The ends were cut back, 3 bases at V and 9 bases at J, with 17 bases in the middle. Germline CDR1 is SEHNR and CDR2 is FQNEAQ (reference sequence). This CDR3 spans 14 amino acids. CDR3 residues: CASSFERDRPSYTF. The CDR3 bases are TGTGCCAGCAGCTTCGAGAGAGACAGGCCAAGCTACACCTTC.

The chain has TRBV7-2 and TRBJ1-2; 9 bases are shared with TRBD1. The CDR3 has 15 amino acids. Unmatched junction bases numbered 5, after V lost 5 bases and J lost 1 base. The V gene's germline CDR1 is SGHTA and CDR2 FQGNSA. CDR3 in DNA: TGTGCCAGCAGCAGGGACAGGGAGCTTAACTATGGCTACACCTTC. This gives the protein CASSRDRELNYGYTF. The entire variable domain, with the rest obtained from reference TRBV7-2 and TRBJ1-2, is as follows: GAGVSQSPSNKVTEKGKDVELRCDPISGHTALYWYRQSLGQGLEFLIYFQGNSAPDKSGLPSDRFSAERTGGSVSTLTIQRTQQEDSAVYLCASSRDRELNYGYTFGSGTRLTVV.

This clone appeared once. V is TRBV11-2 and J is TRBJ1-4; D possibly corresponds to TRBD1 (5 bases). In germline, CDR1 is SGHAT, CDR2 FQNNGV. V was shortened by 0 bases and J by 10 bases, with 6 bases between the two germline ends. This CDR3 has 12 amino acids. The CDR3 DNA reads as TGTGCCAGCAGCTTAGAGGGGGGAAAACTGTTTTTT. The encoded protein is CASSLEGGKLFF.

In this sample, this clone turned up a few times. The chain's CDR3 is CASSLWADYTEAFF. For the CDR3, the DNA is TGTGCCAGCAGTTTGTGGGCGGACTACACTGAAGCTTTCTTT. The V call is TRBV28, the J call TRBJ1-1, with D uncertain. CDR1 and CDR2 from the germline V gene are MDHEN and SYDVKM. This CDR3 is built from 14 residues. V lost 3 bases and J 3 bases, leaving 11 bases between the germline ends.

The rearrangement joins TRBV6-1 to TRBJ2-3, with a possible D match to TRBD1 (5 bases). The CDR3 is made up of 14 amino acids. Per germline, CDR1 MNHNS and CDR2 SASEGT. Deletions cut 3 bases from V and 6 bases from J, with 13 bases between. The CDR3 nucleotides are TGTGCCAGCAGTGACGGGCCGACAGCCGATACGCAGTATTTT. The encoded protein is CASSDGPTADTQYF.

The rearrangement joins TRBV7-2 to TRBJ1-6, with D perhaps TRBD1 (5 bases). This CDR3 has 17 amino acids. Trimming cost V 1 base and J 5 bases, with 15 bases left between them. Germline-derived CDR1 and CDR2 are SGHTA and FQGNSA. The CDR3 DNA follows: TGTGCCAGCAGCTTAGTTGACAGTCTATGGGATAATTCACCCCTCCACTTT. Its protein is CASSLVDSLWDNSPLHF.

The V and J genes are TRBV19 and TRBJ2-2; tentative D call: TRBD1 (5 bases). Trimming left V 11 bases short and J 3 bases short, with 19 bases between. CDR1 is LNHDA and CDR2 is SQIVND in the germline V gene (reference sequence). The CDR3 length is 15 residues. The CDR3 reads CASTLGVPYTGELFF. DNA of the CDR3: TGTGCCTCAACGTTAGGGGTTCCCTACACCGGGGAGCTGTTTTTT.

This clone was counted only a few times. The genes are TRBV27 and TRBJ2-7; D remains ambiguous. The ends were cut back, 3 bases at V and 2 bases at J, with 14 bases in the middle. Germline CDR1 reads MNHEY; CDR2 reads SMNVEV (reference sequence). The CDR3 spans 15 residues. The CDR3 region has the DNA TGTGCCAGCAGTTTGGGGAATCCCGTTGCCTACGAGCAGTACTTC. This encodes CASSLGNPVAYEQYF.

The V call is TRBV5-1, the J call TRBJ2-7; possible D gene TRBD2, 6 bases. CDR3 size: 14 residues. V was trimmed by 2 bases and J by 2 bases, leaving 11 bases between them. Germline V gene sequence: CDR1 SGHRS, CDR2 YFSETQ. In DNA, the CDR3 is TGCGCCAGCAGCTTAAGCGGGCTGACCTACGAGCAGTACTTC. Its translation: CASSLSGLTYEQYF.